This T cell receptor (beta chain) was documented in a study of sequential checkpoint blockade in melanoma. For the study at large: Arm A got nivolumab then ipilimumab; arm B the reverse, 1:1. Approximately 20 patients had tumor biopsies before treatment and at week 13. Study-level findings and limits: In arm A, pretreatment tumor clonality was associated with response.

Generated by immunoSEQ multiplex PCR, the TCRdb table keeps only in-frame clones and is missing some. Of around 10,000 clones listed, approximately 30% were seen once; the top ten hold roughly 24%. Treatment: randomized to nivolumab then ipilimumab (arm A) or the reverse (arm B). DNA-damaging chemotherapy had not been given to any patient beforehand. This clone was counted many times. The target antigen is unknown. The germline V gene has CDR1 SGHNT and CDR2 YENEEA. The V end was cut by 4 bases, the J end by 5 bases, with 27 bases between. CDR3 length: 18 amino acids. The receptor was derived from a human donor with melanoma. The rearrangement links TRBV11-3 to TRBJ2-7; D is tentatively TRBD1 or TRBD2 (6 bases each). This sample comprised tumor tissue (inferred from file names), obtained from a patient given nivolumab and ipilimumab in sequence. The CDR3 region is CASSSGANRDTTRHEQYF. The CDR3 DNA is TGTGCCAGCAGCTCGGGGGCGAACCGGGACACCACAAGGCACGAGCAGTACTTC.